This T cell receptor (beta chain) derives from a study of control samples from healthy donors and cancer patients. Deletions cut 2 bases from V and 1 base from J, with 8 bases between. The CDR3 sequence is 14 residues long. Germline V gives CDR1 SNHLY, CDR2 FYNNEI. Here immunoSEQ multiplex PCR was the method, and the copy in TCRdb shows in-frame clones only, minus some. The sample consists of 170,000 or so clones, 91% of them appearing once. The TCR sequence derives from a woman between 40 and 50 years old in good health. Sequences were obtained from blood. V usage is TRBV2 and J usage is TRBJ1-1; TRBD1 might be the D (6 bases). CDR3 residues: CASSETDRNTEAFF. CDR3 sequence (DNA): TGTGCCAGCAGTGAAACGGACAGGAACACTGAAGCTTTCTTT.